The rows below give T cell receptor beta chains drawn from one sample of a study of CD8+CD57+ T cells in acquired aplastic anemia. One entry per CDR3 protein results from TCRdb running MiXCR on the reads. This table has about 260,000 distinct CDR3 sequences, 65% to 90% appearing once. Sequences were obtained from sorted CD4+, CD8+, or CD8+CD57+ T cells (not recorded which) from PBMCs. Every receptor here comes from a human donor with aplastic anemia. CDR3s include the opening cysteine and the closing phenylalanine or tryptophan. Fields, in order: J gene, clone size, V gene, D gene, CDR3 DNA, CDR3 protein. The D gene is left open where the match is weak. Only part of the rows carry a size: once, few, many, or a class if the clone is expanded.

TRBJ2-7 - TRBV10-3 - TGTGCCATCAGTGAGGATCGGAACAAATACGAGCAGTACTTC CAISEDRNKYEQYF
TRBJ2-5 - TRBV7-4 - TGTGCCAGCAGCCCAGGAGCGGGCGGCCGGCTGTCCGAGTACTTC CASSPGAGGRLSEYF
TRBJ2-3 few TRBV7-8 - TGTGGCAGCAGCGTGGACGGGGGTCCAGATACGCAGTATTTT CGSSVDGGPDTQYF
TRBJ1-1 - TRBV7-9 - TGTGCCAGCAGCCGTGGGCCTACCGGGGGGACGGATACGTTCTTT CASSRGPTGGTDTFF
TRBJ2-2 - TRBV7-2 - TGTGCCAGCAGCTACTATGACCAGGCCGGGACGCTGTTTTTT CASSYYDQAGTLFF
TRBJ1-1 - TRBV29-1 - TGCAGCGTTGTTCGGGTAGCGAACACTGAAGCTTTCTTT CSVVRVANTEAFF
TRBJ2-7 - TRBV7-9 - TGTGCCGGAAAGGTAGGTAGAGATACGCAGTACTTC CAGKVGRDTQYF
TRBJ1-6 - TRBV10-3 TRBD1 TGTGCCATCAGCGCAGGGGGCTCACCCCTCCACTTT CAISAGGSPLHF
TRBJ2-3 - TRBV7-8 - TGTGCCAGCAGCTTAGGGGGAGGTCACGATACGTATTTT CASSLGGGHDTYF
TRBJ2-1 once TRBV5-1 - TGTGCCAGCAGCTTGGTTAGCGGCACTGACAATGAGCAGTTCTTC CASSLVSGTDNEQFF
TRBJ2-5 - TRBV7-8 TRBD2 TGTGCCAGCAGCCCAGGAGCGGGGCGGGGGGTGACCCAGTACTTC CASSPGAGRGVTQYF
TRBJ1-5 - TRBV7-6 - TGTGCCAGCAGCTCGTCGTATAGGAATCAGCCCCAGCATTTT CASSSSYRNQPQHF
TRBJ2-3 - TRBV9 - TGTGCCAGCGGCGGAGCTAGCGACAGCGGAGATTTGCAGTATTTT CASGGASDSGDLQYF
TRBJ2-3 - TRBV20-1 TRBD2 TGCAGTGCAGTAGGACTAGCCGCTAGCACAGATACGCAGTATTTT CSAVGLAASTDTQYF
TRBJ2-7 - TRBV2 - TGTGCCAGCAGTTACGGACCGGGCTACGAGCAGTACTTC CASSYGPGYEQYF
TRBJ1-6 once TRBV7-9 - TGTGCCAGCAGCCCGAGGCAAAACGAAGAGACCCAGTACCACTTT CASSPRQNEETQYHF